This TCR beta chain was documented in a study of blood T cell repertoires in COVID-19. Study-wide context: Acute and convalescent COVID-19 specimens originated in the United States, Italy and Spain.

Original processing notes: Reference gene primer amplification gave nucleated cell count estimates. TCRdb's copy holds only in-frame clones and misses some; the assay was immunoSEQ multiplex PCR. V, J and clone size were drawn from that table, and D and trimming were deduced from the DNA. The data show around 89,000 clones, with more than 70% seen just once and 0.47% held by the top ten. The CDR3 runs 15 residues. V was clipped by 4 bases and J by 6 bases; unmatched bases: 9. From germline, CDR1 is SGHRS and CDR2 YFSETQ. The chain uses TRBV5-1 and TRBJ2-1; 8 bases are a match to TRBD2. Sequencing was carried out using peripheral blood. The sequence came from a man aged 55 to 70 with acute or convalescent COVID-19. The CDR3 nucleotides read TGCGCCAGCAGCAAGACTAGCGTCCAGGCCAATGAGCAGTTCTTC. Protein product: CASSKTSVQANEQFF.